This T cell receptor (beta chain) originates from a study of shared clonotypes between healthy human individuals. The protocol was immunoSEQ multiplex PCR, while the TCRdb copy is restricted to in-frame clones and leaves out a portion. The sample consists of about 2.2 million clones, approximately 94% of them appearing once. The CDR3 runs to 15 residues. Germline CDR1 and CDR2: MNHEY and SMNVEV (reference sequence). The V gene end was trimmed by 6 bases and the J gene end by 2 bases; junction bases not matched to a gene: 5. Naivety among CD8 cells was defined by CD45RO negativity and positive CCR7 selection, thereby excluding terminally differentiated effector memory CD45RA+ cells.

Sequenced: naive CD8+ T cells from PBMCs. The receptor's source is a man aged 18 to 29 in good health. Some clones in this sample may be carry-over from other donors' samples. V and J are TRBV27 and TRBJ1-5, with 9 bases matching TRBD1. Written as DNA, the CDR3 is TGTGCCAGCAGACCACAGGGGGCTGGCAATCAGCCCCAGCATTTT. It is translated as CASRPQGAGNQPQHF.